This TCR beta chain came from a study of blood T cell repertoires in COVID-19. This clone has more than one count but fewer than ten. The germline V gene encodes CDR1 MDHEN and CDR2 SYDVKM. This CDR3 spans 17 amino acids. With 6 bases removed from V and 0 bases from J, the gap between germline ends came to 18 bases. Libraries were prepared by immunoSEQ multiplex PCR; TCRdb keeps only in-frame clonotypes and omits some of them. This table has approximately 140,000 clones, 80% to 90% appearing once. The chain uses TRBV28 and TRBJ1-5; D is undetermined. This clonotype was obtained from a man aged 18 to 35 with COVID-19, enrolled during active disease. The sample taken for sequencing was peripheral blood. CDR3 region: CASRPAEGTYSNQPQHF. The CDR3 coding sequence is TGTGCCAGCAGGCCTGCGGAGGGAACGTATAGCAATCAGCCCCAGCATTTT.